The 27 T cell receptor beta chains given below trace back to one sample, sequenced in a study of blood T cell repertoires in COVID-19. Generated by immunoSEQ multiplex PCR, the TCRdb table keeps only in-frame clones and is missing some. The sample comprises 210,000 or so clones, approximately 90% of which are singletons, and about 10% rests with the top ten. The source material was PBMCs or T cells enriched from blood (not recorded which). The source of these receptors is a man under 40 who had recovered from COVID-19.

V is TRBV28 and J is TRBJ1-2; D gene ambiguous. The germline gives CDR1 MDHEN, CDR2 SYDVKM. The CDR3 is 13 amino acids. V lost 6 bases and J 2 bases, leaving 10 bases between the germline ends. This CDR3 is CASSPTANYGYTF. The CDR3 DNA is TGTGCCAGCAGCCCCACAGCAAACTATGGCTACACCTTC.

This clone was seen once. The V gene is TRBV7-8, the J gene TRBJ1-1; D is unresolved. The CDR3 is made up of 14 amino acids. V shed 2 bases and J shed 1 base, with 8 bases lying between them. CDR1 SGHVS and CDR2 FQNEAQ come from the germline V gene. In DNA, the CDR3 is TGTGCCAGCAGCTTATTTTCGTCGAACACTGAAGCTTTCTTT. The encoded protein is CASSLFSSNTEAFF.

The V call is TRBV19, the J call TRBJ1-5; 8 nucleotides match TRBD1. The CDR3 covers 13 residues. The J segment lost 5 bases and the V segment lost 8 bases, leaving 5 bases of the junction unmatched. CDR1 is LNHDA and CDR2 is SQIVND in the germline V gene (reference sequence). CDR3: CASATGGDQPQHF. The CDR3 coding sequence is TGTGCCAGTGCAACAGGGGGAGATCAGCCCCAGCATTTT.

This clone has a single count. This chain links TRBV1 with TRBJ2-1; the DNA was not used to check the table's D call, TRBD2. TRBV1 is termed a pseudogene. This CDR3 is 17 amino acids long. The CDR3 DNA reads TGCACCAGCAGCCAAGAAACCGGGACTAGCGCCAACAATGAGCAGTTCTTC. Translated, it gives CTSSQETGTSANNEQFF.

This chain links TRBV29-1 with TRBJ2-3; tentative D call: TRBD2 (6 bases). V lost 7 bases and J lost 2, with 16 bases in between. This CDR3 region has 14 residues. CDR1 and CDR2 from the germline V gene are SQVTM and ANQGSEA. Here the CDR3 DNA reads TGCAGCGCCGATACACTAGCAGCCACAGATACGCAGTATTTT. The encoded protein is CSADTLAATDTQYF.

The rearrangement joins TRBV4-3 to TRBJ1-1; D ambiguous. The ends were cut back, 0 bases at V and 1 base at J, with 18 bases in the middle. CDR1 and CDR2 from the germline V gene are LGHNA and YSLEER. This CDR3 comprises 18 residues. CDR3 amino acids: CASSQDYTGCPGNTEAFF. CDR3 nucleotide sequence: TGCGCCAGCAGCCAAGATTACACCGGGTGCCCCGGGAACACTGAAGCTTTCTTT.

The V and J genes are TRBV5-5 and TRBJ1-5; TRBD1 agrees at 7 bases. Germline V gene sequence: CDR1 SGHKS, CDR2 YYEKEE (reference sequence). This CDR3 contains 16 residues. The trim removed 4 bases at V and 1 base at J, leaving 8 bases unmatched. The CDR3 protein is CASSDRQGSSNQPQHF. CDR3 nucleotides: TGTGCCAGCAGCGATAGACAGGGTTCAAGCAATCAGCCCCAGCATTTT.

The chain has TRBV6-4 and TRBJ2-7; the D gene is possibly TRBD1 (9 bases). Per the germline V gene, CDR1 is MRHNA and CDR2 is SNTAGT. The CDR3 is 15 residues long. Deletions cut 6 bases from V and 5 bases from J, with 20 bases between. The CDR3 region is CASSPGGTGTDEQYF. The CDR3 DNA sequence: TGTGCCAGCAGCCCGGGGGGGACAGGGACCGACGAGCAGTACTTC.

The genes are TRBV3-1 (or the pseudogene TRBV3-2) and TRBJ1-1; D remains ambiguous. V was cut by 4 bases and J by 7 bases, with 19 bases left in between. The germline V gene has CDR1 LGHDT and CDR2 YNNKEL (reference sequence). The CDR3 is 15 amino acids. CDR3 residues: CASSPLYEHRVEAFF. CDR3 bases: TGTGCCAGCAGCCCCCTGTACGAGCACCGCGTTGAAGCTTTCTTT.

The gene calls are TRBV19 and TRBJ1-2; TRBD1 matches 8 bases. The CDR3 runs 12 residues. Germline lookup yields CDR1 LNHDA and CDR2 SQIVND (reference sequence). With V trimmed by 7 bases and J by 6 bases, 4 bases remained unmatched. Here the CDR3 reads CASNDRGHGYTF. DNA of the CDR3: TGTGCCAGTAATGACAGGGGCCATGGCTACACCTTC.

The chain joins TRBV15 to TRBJ2-3; D is perhaps TRBD2 (7 bases). The CDR3 has 16 residues. From germline, CDR1 is LNHNV and CDR2 YYDKDF (reference sequence). Trimming removed 5 bases at V and 5 bases at J, with 20 bases between. Written as DNA, the CDR3 is TGTGCCACCAGCGAGAGCGAGGGGGGGCTTAAAGATACGCAGTATTTT. The encoded protein is CATSESEGGLKDTQYF.

This chain uses TRBV5-1 with TRBJ1-2, with D uncertain. Per the germline V gene, CDR1 is SGHRS and CDR2 is YFSETQ. This CDR3 comprises 15 residues. The germline V and J ends were trimmed by 1 base and 0 bases, with 10 bases remaining between them. CDR3 nucleotides: TGCGCCAGCAGCTTGTTCGACACAGCTAACTATGGCTACACCTTC. Translation gives CASSLFDTANYGYTF.

This chain joins TRBV7-9 and TRBJ1-6; D perhaps matches TRBD1 (6 bases). Trimming cost V 3 bases and J 8 bases, with 8 bases left between them. The CDR3 length is 13 residues. Germline CDR1 reads SEHNR; CDR2 reads FQNEAQ (reference sequence). CDR3 sequence reads: CASSFEGDSPLHF. CDR3 nucleotides: TGTGCCAGCAGCTTTGAGGGGGATTCACCCCTCCACTTT.

The V and J genes are TRBV13 and TRBJ2-2; 11 nucleotides agree with TRBD2. Germline CDR1 reads PRHDT; CDR2 reads FYEKMQ (reference sequence). V was pared by 1 base and J by 5 bases, with 6 bases of the junction left unmatched. This CDR3 contains 17 residues. The chain's CDR3 is CASSLDQLAGETGELFF. CDR3 DNA sequence: TGTGCCAGCAGCTTAGACCAACTAGCGGGGGAAACCGGGGAGCTGTTTTTT.

This sequence joins TRBV4-2 and TRBJ2-2; 10 nucleotides match TRBD1. The length of the CDR3 is 21 residues. V lost 3 bases, J lost 0 bases, and 16 bases stayed unmatched. Germline assignment: CDR1 LGHNA and CDR2 YNFKEQ. CDR3 loop: CASSQSPRDRGWDPNTGELFF. CDR3 nucleotides: TGTGCCAGCAGCCAGAGCCCCCGGGACAGGGGCTGGGACCCGAACACCGGGGAGCTGTTTTTT.

The chain is built from TRBV25-1 and TRBJ1-3, with a weak D call TRBD1 (5 bases). The germline V gene has CDR1 MGHDK and CDR2 SYGVNS. The CDR3 sequence is 15 residues long. V dropped 3 bases and J dropped 7 bases, with 16 bases sitting between them. CDR3 protein: CASSDPGIIGNTIYF. CDR3 nucleotides: TGTGCCAGCAGTGACCCAGGGATTATAGGCAACACCATATATTTT. Supplemented by reference TRBV25-1 and TRBJ1-3, the full variable domain reads EADIYQTPRYLVIGTGKKITLECSQTMGHDKMYWYQQDPGMELHLIHYSYGVNSTEKGDLSSESTVSRIRTEHFPLTLESARPSHTSQYLCASSDPGIIGNTIYFGEGSWLTVV.

The chain uses TRBV23-1 and TRBJ2-7; maybe TRBD2 (7 bases). TRBV23-1 is treated as an ORF (open reading frame) with a function not yet certain. V was pared by 11 bases and J by 1 base, with 21 bases between. This CDR3 is 15 amino acids long. The CDR3 DNA sequence: TGCGCCGAACAGGGAGGACCCGGGGGGTCCTACGAGCAGTACTTC. Translation gives CAEQGGPGGSYEQYF.

This chain joins TRBV5-4 and TRBJ2-7, with 10 positions matching TRBD1. In germline, CDR1 is SGHNT, CDR2 YYREEE (reference sequence). V shed 0 bases, J shed 3 bases, and the junction held 3 bases outside the gene matches. CDR3 length: 15 amino acids. CDR3 bases: TGTGCCAGCAGCTTGGGGGACAGGGGAAACTACGAGCAGTACTTC. Translated, it gives CASSLGDRGNYEQYF.

The V gene is TRBV5-1, the J gene TRBJ1-1; 10 bases fit TRBD1. Germline CDR1 is SGHRS and CDR2 is YFSETQ. V trimming: 3 bases; J trimming: 7 bases; junction bases outside the gene matches: 15. This CDR3 is built from 17 residues. CDR3 residues: CASSSITVMTGGVEAFF. The CDR3 DNA is TGCGCCAGCAGCTCGATCACGGTAATGACAGGGGGCGTTGAAGCTTTCTTT.

This sequence joins TRBV3-1 (or the pseudogene TRBV3-2) and TRBJ2-7, with TRBD1 matching 11 bases. CDR1 is LGHDT, CDR2 YNNKEL, per germline (reference sequence). The CDR3 loop spans 15 amino acids. V trimming: 1 base; J trimming: 5 bases; junction bases outside the gene matches: 4. The DNA for the CDR3 is TGTGCCAGCAGCCAAGCAGGACAGGGGGCCAACGAGCAGTACTTC. Protein: CASSQAGQGANEQYF.

This clone was observed a few times. The chain is built from TRBV19 and TRBJ2-2; a possible D gene is TRBD1 (6 bases). CDR1 and CDR2 from the germline V gene are LNHDA and SQIVND (reference sequence). The CDR3 length is 16 residues. V lost 4 bases and J 4 bases, leaving 16 bases between the germline ends. The CDR3 protein is CASSTYQGRGTGELFF. For the CDR3, the DNA is TGTGCCAGTAGTACCTATCAGGGGCGCGGCACCGGGGAGCTGTTTTTT.

The chain is built from TRBV7-3 and TRBJ1-2; no firm D call. This CDR3 spans 14 amino acids. V shed 3 bases and J shed 4 bases, with 12 bases lying between them. Germline V gene data show CDR1 as SGHTA and CDR2 as FQGTGA. The CDR3 loop is CASSFGPGSYGYTF. The CDR3 DNA sequence: TGTGCCAGCAGCTTTGGGCCGGGAAGCTATGGCTACACCTTC. Complete variable domain (other parts from reference TRBV7-3 and TRBJ1-2): GAGVSQTPSNKVTEKGKYVELRCDPISGHTALYWYRQSLGQGPEFLIYFQGTGAADDSGLPNDRFFAVRPEGSVSTLKIQRTERGDSAVYLCASSFGPGSYGYTFGSGTRLTVV.

The chain is built from TRBV14 and TRBJ2-5, with a tentative D call TRBD1 (8 bases). V lost 4 bases and J lost 5, with 14 bases in between. CDR1 is SGHDN and CDR2 is FVKESK in the germline V gene. The CDR3 is 14 residues long. This chain's CDR3 is CASSLGQGGETQYF. CDR3 coding DNA: TGTGCCAGCAGCCTCGGACAGGGAGGGGAGACCCAGTACTTC.

The chain employs TRBV11-2 and TRBJ2-7; 7 nucleotides align to TRBD1. The CDR3 has 16 amino acids. V lost 7 bases and J lost 2; bases outside the gene matches: 14. Germline CDR1 and CDR2: SGHAT and FQNNGV. The CDR3 DNA reads TGTGCCAGCACCGATACAGGGGTCCCAATACCCTACGAGCAGTACTTC. Translated, it gives CASTDTGVPIPYEQYF.

The chain carries TRBV10-1 and TRBJ2-1, with TRBD2 identical over 14 bases. The CDR3 spans 15 residues. The V segment lost 6 bases and the J segment 6 bases; nucleotides outside the gene matches: 4. From germline, CDR1 is WNHNN and CDR2 SYGVQD (reference sequence). The CDR3 nucleotides read TGCGCCAGCAGCCCGGGACTAGCGGGAGTCAATGAGCAGTTCTTC. Its translation is CASSPGLAGVNEQFF.

V usage is TRBV2 and J usage is TRBJ2-2; 7 bases fit TRBD2. There are 15 residues in the CDR3. V dropped 8 bases and J dropped 6; count of bases not matched to a gene: 12. CDR1 and CDR2 (germline): SNHLY, FYNNEI. This CDR3 reads CASGGDYILAGELFF. The CDR3 bases are TGTGCCAGCGGAGGGGACTACATTTTGGCCGGGGAGCTGTTTTTT.

This clone came up a few times. The chain carries TRBV27 and TRBJ2-1, with D perhaps matching TRBD1 (6 bases). The CDR3 consists of 15 residues. Germline V gives CDR1 MNHEY, CDR2 SMNVEV (reference sequence). Trimming removed 5 bases from V and 4 bases from J, with 15 bases in between. CDR3 sequence: CASSDRDTIYNEQFF. The CDR3 DNA follows: TGTGCCAGCAGTGACCGGGACACGATTTACAATGAGCAGTTCTTC.